The entry that follows covers one T cell receptor (beta chain) sequence. Germline CDR1 and CDR2: SGHRS and YFSETQ. The CDR3 contains 14 residues. V was pared by 1 base and J by 8 bases, with 15 bases between. The data are from a study of blood T cell repertoires in COVID-19. Study-level background: The analysed material was cDNA or gDNA that came from T cells, B-cell-depleted T cells, or PBMCs.

In the authors' workflow: Amplification with reference gene primers provided the estimates of nucleated cell counts. Here immunoSEQ multiplex PCR was the method, and the copy in TCRdb shows in-frame clones only, minus some. V, J and clone size reflect that table, while D and trimming were determined from the DNA. Of hundreds of thousands of clones listed, roughly nine tenths were seen once; the top ten hold 3% to 3.5%. Sequencing was performed on peripheral blood. This TCR was recovered from a man in his late teens or twenties with active or convalescent COVID-19. The genes are TRBV5-1 and TRBJ1-2, with D possibly TRBD1 on 6 matching bases. CDR3 in DNA: TGCGCCAGCAGCTTGTCAACAGGGTCGACGGGCTACACCTTC. It specifies CASSLSTGSTGYTF.